This T cell receptor beta chain is drawn from a study of T cell responses to AZD1222 COVID-19 vaccine. Assay used: immunoSEQ multiplex PCR; TCRdb lists only in-frame clones, some missing. The data contain 110,000 to 150,000 clones, over 75% of them singletons. Notes on this clone: What it binds is unknown.

Study results and limitations: Spike-specific TCR breadth and depth both grew after two AZD1222 doses.

Germline values: CDR1 LNHDA, CDR2 SQIVND (reference sequence). This CDR3 is 14 amino acids long. The V and J ends lost 3 bases and 8 bases respectively, with 13 bases between them. The TCR was taken from an adult in good health. The chain recombines TRBV19 with TRBJ1-4, with D maybe TRBD1 (5 bases). The starting material was peripheral blood, obtained on day 0 of AZD1222 vaccination. The CDR3 loop is CASSITPGEEKLFF. CDR3 DNA: TGTGCCAGTAGTATCACCCCGGGGGAGGAAAAACTGTTTTTT.